This is a list of T cell receptor beta chains from one sample in a study of blood T cells in healthy people across ages. TCRdb called the 5' RACE reads again in MiXCR, with one record for every CDR3 protein. Of approximately 360,000 distinct CDR3 sequences listed, more than 45% are singletons. Sequencing was performed on blood. The receptors originated from a man between 60 and 75 years old in good health. The CDR3 runs from the conserved cysteine through the conserved F or W. D genes are given only for firm matches. Only part of the rows carry a size: once, few, many, or a class if the clone is expanded.

d_gene,abundance,j_gene,v_gene,CDR3aa,CDR3nt
.,few,TRBJ2-1,TRBV7-2,CASSLGWNNEQFF,TGTGCCAGCAGCTTGGGCTGGAACAATGAGCAGTTCTTC
TRBD1,.,TRBJ2-4,TRBV5-1,CASSPGGQVQYF,TGCGCCAGCAGCCCAGGGGGACAGGTTCAGTACTTC
.,.,TRBJ2-2,TRBV18,CASSPSNTGELFF,TGTGCCAGCTCACCGAGCAACACCGGGGAGCTGTTTTTT
.,many,TRBJ2-7,TRBV4-3,CASSPRPRGAPYEQYF,TGCGCCAGCAGTCCTAGACCTCGGGGAGCTCCCTACGAGCAGTACTTC
TRBD2,.,TRBJ2-7,TRBV20-1,CSAPIAGGHEQYF,TGCAGTGCGCCAATAGCGGGGGGACACGAGCAGTACTTC
TRBD2,few,TRBJ2-3,TRBV29-1,CSVERREKTDTQYF,TGCAGCGTTGAACGGCGGGAGAAAACAGATACGCAGTATTTT
.,.,TRBJ2-6,TRBV27,CASSPYSSGANVLTF,TGTGCCAGCAGCCCATATTCCTCTGGGGCCAACGTCCTGACTTTC
.,.,TRBJ2-7,TRBV6-6,CASSPGAGVGTYEQYF,TGTGCCAGCAGTCCGGGGGCGGGAGTAGGCACCTACGAGCAGTACTTC
.,few,TRBJ2-7,TRBV11-2,CASSVDERTEQYF,TGTGCCAGCAGCGTAGATGAGAGGACCGAGCAGTACTTC
.,.,TRBJ2-2,TRBV20-1,CSARDLTHGAGQNTGELFF,TGCAGTGCTAGAGATCTGACCCACGGGGCGGGGCAGAACACCGGGGAGCTGTTTTTT
.,.,TRBJ1-3,TRBV5-1,CASTQGYGNTIYF,TGCGCCAGCACACAGGGATATGGAAACACCATATATTTT
TRBD2,once,TRBJ2-1,TRBV7-2,CASSVTGLAAGEQFF,TGTGCCAGCAGCGTAACCGGACTAGCGGCGGGTGAGCAGTTCTTC
.,.,TRBJ2-7,TRBV10-2,CASNSVGPLSYEQYF,TGCGCCAGCAATTCCGTAGGGCCTCTCTCCTACGAGCAGTACTTC
.,few,TRBJ2-1,TRBV5-1,CASSFGNNYNEQFF,TGCGCCAGCAGCTTTGGCAACAACTACAATGAGCAGTTCTTC
.,few,TRBJ2-5,TRBV29-1,CSVVEGAETQYF,TGCAGCGTTGTTGAAGGGGCGGAGACCCAGTACTTC
TRBD2,.,TRBJ2-3,TRBV7-9,CASLVGLAVRTRTDTQYF,TGTGCCAGCCTGGTGGGACTAGCGGTTCGAACTCGCACAGATACGCAGTATTTT
.,.,TRBJ2-5,TRBV6-5,CASSYAQHETQYF,TGTGCCAGCAGTTACGCCCAGCATGAGACCCAGTACTTC
TRBD2,.,TRBJ2-7,TRBV12-3/TRBV12-4,CASSLRVASGGRNEQYF,TGTGCCAGCAGTTTGAGGGTGGCTAGCGGGGGGCGGAATGAGCAGTACTTC
TRBD1,few,TRBJ1-2,TRBV7-2,CASSIGQGRWGEHTF,TGTGCCAGCAGCATCGGACAGGGACGATGGGGCGAGCACACCTTC
.,.,TRBJ1-2,TRBV30,CAGGTGNYGYTF,TGTGCCGGGGGGACCGGCAACTATGGCTACACCTTC
.,.,TRBJ2-1,TRBV2,CASRAGYNEQFF,TGTGCCAGCAGGGCGGGTTACAATGAGCAGTTCTTC
TRBD2,few,TRBJ2-3,TRBV7-3,CASSKQGLAGGGTDTQYF,TGTGCCAGCAGCAAACAGGGACTAGCGGGAGGAGGGACAGATACGCAGTATTTT
TRBD2,.,TRBJ2-7,TRBV5-1,CASSPSPLAGGRYEQYF,TGCGCCAGCAGCCCTTCACCTCTAGCGGGGGGGCGCTACGAGCAGTACTTC
.,many,TRBJ2-7,TRBV20-1,CSAREGSLEQYF,TGCAGTGCTAGAGAGGGGAGCCTCGAGCAGTACTTC
TRBD1,few,TRBJ1-5,TRBV20-1,CSARVGQGDQPQHF,TGCAGTGCTAGAGTGGGACAGGGTGATCAGCCCCAGCATTTT
.,.,TRBJ2-1,TRBV5-1,CASSARAYNEQFF,TGCGCCAGCAGCGCGAGGGCCTACAATGAGCAGTTCTTC
TRBD2,.,TRBJ2-4,TRBV3-1,CASSQDRLAGGTGAKNIQYF,TGTGCCAGCAGCCAAGATAGGCTAGCGGGAGGTACGGGGGCCAAAAACATTCAGTACTTC
.,many,TRBJ2-3,TRBV7-9,CASSPLGFGDTQYF,TGTGCCAGCAGCCCCTTAGGGTTTGGAGATACGCAGTATTTT
.,.,TRBJ1-5,TRBV20-1,CSARRQLNQPQHF,TGCAGTGCTAGACGCCAGCTAAATCAGCCCCAGCATTTT
.,.,TRBJ2-5,TRBV14,CASSQDPQGLATQYF,TGTGCCAGCAGCCAAGATCCCCAGGGTCTGGCGACCCAGTACTTC
.,many,TRBJ2-7,TRBV20-1,CSARGTYVEQYF,TGCAGTGCTAGAGGAACCTATGTCGAGCAGTACTTC
.,.,TRBJ1-4,TRBV7-9,CASSPRRADLNEKLFF,TGTGCCAGCAGCCCCCGTCGTGCAGACCTTAATGAAAAACTGTTTTTT
TRBD2,.,TRBJ2-1,TRBV7-2,CASSSGSSTDTQFF,TGTGCCAGCAGTAGCGGGAGTAGTACAGATACGCAGTTCTTC
TRBD2,.,TRBJ2-5,TRBV24-1,CATSDFGTSGRNEQYF,TGTGCCACCAGTGATTTTGGGACTAGCGGGAGAAATGAGCAGTACTTC
TRBD2,once,TRBJ2-1,TRBV11-2,CASSLDEATRTSGSLGDEQFF,TGTGCCAGCAGCTTAGATGAAGCAACCCGGACTAGCGGTTCCCTTGGGGATGAGCAGTTCTTC
TRBD1,.,TRBJ1-2,TRBV7-2,CASSRNRGQDYGYTF,TGTGCCAGCAGCAGAAACAGGGGGCAGGACTATGGCTACACCTTC
TRBD1,.,TRBJ2-4,TRBV6-5,CASSAGTAQDIRYF,TGTGCCAGCAGTGCCGGGACAGCCCAGGACATTCGGTACTTC
TRBD1,many,TRBJ2-3,TRBV10-3,CAISFGQETDTQYF,TGTGCCATCAGCTTTGGACAGGAGACAGATACGCAGTATTTT
.,.,TRBJ2-7,TRBV6-2/TRBV6-3,CASSYSTLAISYNEQYF,TGTGCCAGCAGTTACTCGACTCTAGCGATCTCCTACAATGAGCAGTACTTC
.,.,TRBJ2-7,TRBV3-1,CASSQGPTVSTYEQYF,TGTGCCAGCAGCCAGGGTCCGACAGTCTCAACCTACGAGCAGTACTTC
.,many,TRBJ1-2,TRBV20-1,CSAPGRPYYGYTF,TGCAGTGCCCCCGGGCGGCCATACTATGGCTACACCTTC
TRBD2,few,TRBJ2-1,TRBV4-1,CASSQQPGPGPGGDEQFF,TGCGCCAGCAGCCAACAACCGGGACCAGGCCCCGGGGGGGATGAGCAGTTCTTC
.,.,TRBJ1-2,TRBV12-3/TRBV12-4,CASNLGIYGYTF,TGTGCCAGCAACCTCGGGATTTATGGCTACACCTTC
.,.,TRBJ1-2,TRBV27,CANSWDGFYGYTF,TGTGCCAACAGCTGGGACGGCTTCTATGGCTACACCTTC
TRBD1,few,TRBJ1-2,TRBV30,CAWSTGGVWGYTF,TGTGCCTGGAGTACAGGGGGAGTTTGGGGCTACACCTTC
TRBD2,.,TRBJ2-3,TRBV4-1,CASSQLGTSGNTQYF,TGCGCCAGCAGCCAATTGGGGACTAGCGGGAATACGCAGTATTTT
.,.,TRBJ2-5,TRBV7-2,CASSLTRSAWTQYF,TGTGCCAGCAGCCTTACCAGGTCCGCTTGGACCCAGTACTTC
.,.,TRBJ2-3,TRBV4-3,CASSQLRESTDTQYF,TGCGCCAGCAGCCAATTACGCGAAAGCACAGATACGCAGTATTTT
.,.,TRBJ1-6,TRBV12-3/TRBV12-4,CASSPDRSSYNSPLHF,TGTGCCAGCAGTCCAGACAGGAGCTCCTATAATTCACCCCTCCACTTT
.,few,TRBJ2-3,TRBV7-2,CASSLNDGTDTQYF,TGTGCCAGCAGCTTAAACGACGGCACAGATACGCAGTATTTT
TRBD1,.,TRBJ2-3,TRBV7-9,CASSYGTGGSTQYF,TGTGCCAGCAGCTACGGGACAGGGGGTAGTACGCAGTATTTT
TRBD2,few,TRBJ2-7,TRBV29-1,CSVGASGRAQREQYF,TGCAGCGTTGGGGCTAGCGGGAGGGCCCAGCGCGAGCAGTACTTC
.,once,TRBJ2-7,TRBV5-1,CASSLGGATDYEQYF,TGCGCCAGCAGCTTGGGGGGGGCCACAGACTACGAGCAGTACTTC
.,.,TRBJ2-5,TRBV7-9,CASSFTGETQYF,TGTGCCAGCAGCTTTACCGGAGAGACCCAGTACTTC
.,.,TRBJ1-5,TRBV20-1,CSARETGRQYQPQHF,TGCAGTGCTAGAGAGACAGGCAGGCAATATCAGCCCCAGCATTTT
TRBD1,.,TRBJ2-7,TRBV12-3/TRBV12-4,CASSPVQGVTYEQYF,TGTGCCAGCAGCCCAGTTCAGGGGGTGACCTACGAGCAGTACTTC
.,.,TRBJ1-4,TRBV7-2,CASSLGQRGANEKLFF,TGTGCCAGCAGCTTAGGGCAAAGAGGGGCTAATGAAAAACTGTTTTTT
.,few,TRBJ1-2,TRBV28,CASSDGLNYGYTF,TGTGCCAGCAGCGACGGACTCAACTATGGCTACACCTTC
.,few,TRBJ2-3,TRBV4-2,CASSQDLGTRHHTDTQYF,TGTGCCAGCAGCCAAGATTTGGGGACCCGGCATCACACAGATACGCAGTATTTT